This T cell receptor beta chain appears in the sequencing data of a study of shared clonotypes between healthy human individuals. The study drew its donors from healthy HIV-negative adults without recent acute infections or vaccinations. Some clones are missing from TCRdb's copy, which holds only in-frame ones; the method was immunoSEQ multiplex PCR. The table records fewer than 650,000 clones, about 80% of them present only once. The CDR3 has 15 residues. Germline V CDR1 and CDR2: SGHDT, YYEEEE. V gave up 3 bases and J gave up 4 bases; unmatched junction bases: 3. This clone was recorded once. A much larger clone differs from this one at a single base, so this may be a read error.

Sequencing was performed on PBMCs. The chain joins TRBV5-6 to TRBJ2-1, with 11 bases that match TRBD1. The sequence was collected from a woman between 35 and 50 years old in good health. Some clones in this sample may be carry-over from other donors' samples. For the CDR3, the DNA is TGTGCCAGCAGCTCCGGGACAGGGGGTTACAATGAGCAGTTCTTC. Translated, it gives CASSSGTGGYNEQFF. The complete variable domain, with remaining parts taken from reference TRBV5-6 and TRBJ2-1, reads DAGVTQSPTHLIKTRGQQVTLRCSPKSGHDTVSWYQQALGQGPQFIFQYYEEEERQRGNFPDRFSGHQFPNYSSELNVNALLLGDSALYLCASSSGTGGYNEQFFGPGTRLTVL.